The 8 T cell receptor beta chains reported below all come from one sample, sequenced in a study of beta chain features in type 1 diabetes (dated by TCRdb to between 2017 and 2018). Receptor amplification or capture employed the immunoSEQ multiplex PCR assay. All of the isolated RNA was reverse transcribed with the High Capacity cDNA Reverse Transcription Kit, so expressed TCRB transcripts were sequenced. TCRdb's version of the immuneACCESS table is confined to in-frame rearrangements and falls short of the full clone set. An unresolved V gene accounts for under half of the shortfall where checked; the remainder is of unknown origin. The sample has roughly 500,000 clones on record, approximately 28% of them singletons. Clones ranked in the top ten supply almost 0.065% of the sample. The material sequenced was naive CD4+ T cells from blood. The sample's cell subset or site label is to be understood as: true naive CD4+ T cells. The source of these receptors is a man aged 18 to 35 in good health.

The chain links TRBV9 to TRBJ2-1; TRBD2 aligns across 8 bases. CDR1 and CDR2 from the germline V gene are SGDLS and YYNGEE. The V segment lost 0 bases and the J segment 4 bases; nucleotides outside the gene matches: 3. The CDR3 is 15 residues long. In nucleotides, the CDR3 is TGTGCCAGCAGCGTAGGACTAGCGTCTTACAATGAGCAGTTCTTC. Its translation: CASSVGLASYNEQFF.

This clone was picked up a small number of times. The rearrangement joins TRBV30 to TRBJ2-1; 9 bases agree with TRBD2. The CDR3 is made up of 14 amino acids. Germline V gene lookup returns CDR1 GTSNPN and CDR2 SVGIG (reference sequence). V trimming: 8 bases; J trimming: 8 bases; junction bases outside the gene matches: 13. The CDR3 here is CAGAGTSKGYEQFF. CDR3 bases: TGTGCCGGCGCCGGGACTAGCAAGGGTTATGAGCAGTTCTTC.

The chain uses TRBV9 and TRBJ2-1; no firm D call. This CDR3 is built from 11 residues. V lost 0 bases and J 9 bases, leaving 4 bases between the germline ends. Germline CDR1 and CDR2: SGDLS and YYNGEE. CDR3 sequence: CASSVDLEQFF. The CDR3 DNA reads as TGTGCCAGCAGCGTAGACCTTGAGCAGTTCTTC.

The CDR3 DNA is TGTGCCACCAGCAGAGGCTGGGACACGACGACCTACGAGCAGTACTTC. Residues: CATSRGWDTTTYEQYF. This chain joins TRBV15 and TRBJ2-7, with TRBD1 as a possible D gene (6 bases). The CDR3 sequence is 16 residues long. From germline, CDR1 is LNHNV and CDR2 YYDKDF (reference sequence). Trimming took off 1 base at V and 2 bases at J, with 15 bases between the two ends.

CDR3: CASSATPSTDTQYF. CDR3 DNA sequence: TGTGCCAGCAGCGCAACCCCGAGCACAGATACGCAGTATTTT. The rearrangement joins TRBV9 to TRBJ2-3, with D uncertain. The V gene's germline CDR1 is SGDLS and CDR2 YYNGEE. Trimming pared 3 bases from V and 0 bases from J, leaving 8 bases between. This CDR3 contains 14 residues.

This clone was detected only a few times. The chain has TRBV7-2 and TRBJ2-1; D is uncertain. The germline V gene encodes CDR1 SGHTA and CDR2 FQGNSA. The CDR3 runs to 15 residues. Trimming took off 6 bases at V and 0 bases at J, with 12 bases between the two ends. CDR3 in amino acids: CASSIAVSSYNEQFF. CDR3 nucleotides: TGTGCCAGCAGTATAGCTGTGAGCTCCTACAATGAGCAGTTCTTC. The variable domain in full, completed from reference TRBV7-2 and TRBJ2-1, reads GAGVSQSPSNKVTEKGKDVELRCDPISGHTALYWYRQSLGQGLEFLIYFQGNSAPDKSGLPSDRFSAERTGGSVSTLTIQRTQQEDSAVYLCASSIAVSSYNEQFFGPGTRLTVL.

The chain combines TRBV28 with TRBJ1-2, with TRBD1 matching 7 bases. V lost 5 bases to trimming and J lost 1 base; unmatched junction nucleotides: 1. This CDR3 contains 13 residues. Germline CDR1 is MDHEN and CDR2 is SYDVKM. CDR3 sequence: CASSRQGNYGYTF. The CDR3 DNA reads as TGTGCCAGCAGTAGACAGGGTAACTATGGCTACACCTTC.

This clone showed up just a few times. CDR3: CAWSAAGLALRDTQYF. The CDR3 DNA follows: TGTGCCTGGAGTGCCGCGGGACTAGCGCTTCGAGATACGCAGTATTTT. V gene TRBV30 combines with J gene TRBJ2-3, with 10 bases that match TRBD2. The CDR3 consists of 16 residues. Per the germline V gene, CDR1 is GTSNPN and CDR2 is SVGIG (reference sequence). Losses at the gene ends were 1 base for V and 5 bases for J; bases not matched to a gene: 9.